These T cell receptor beta chains were read from a single sample in a study of patients and donors after allogeneic stem cell transplantation. A single record per CDR3 protein comes from TCRdb applying MiXCR to the RT-PCR reads. The table shows approximately 160,000 distinct CDR3 sequences, with approximately 24% occurring only once. The sequencing input was blood, either unsorted or a sorted T cell fraction (not recorded which). All receptors derive from a human donor who was either an allogeneic HSCT recipient or a stem cell or donor lymphocyte infusion donor (not recorded which). It is not recorded whose cells these are; they may come from a transplant donor. CDR3s include the opening cysteine and the closing phenylalanine or tryptophan. Each record gives: J gene, clone size, CDR3 length, V gene, D gene, CDR3 protein, CDR3 DNA. D genes are given only for firm matches. Size is omitted from some rows. Given values are once, few, many or a class for expanded clones.

TRBJ2-7,few,15,TRBV18,TRBD1,CASSPLGQVPYEQYF,TGTGCCAGCTCACCACTTGGACAGGTACCCTACGAGCAGTACTTC
TRBJ1-1,few,13,TRBV6-2/TRBV6-3,-,CAAARGGNTEAFF,TGTGCCGCCGCTCGAGGGGGGAACACTGAAGCTTTCTTT
TRBJ2-3,few,17,TRBV27,-,CASGALGRQRPTDTQYF,TGTGCCAGCGGCGCATTGGGACGCCAACGTCCCACAGATACGCAGTATTTT
TRBJ2-1,-,20,TRBV6-1,TRBD2,CASRGYLRERSGGSYNEQFF,TGTGCCAGCAGGGGATACCTCAGGGAAAGGAGCGGGGGCTCCTACAATGAGCAGTTCTTC
TRBJ2-3,-,16,TRBV4-2,TRBD2,CASSQGTSVGTDTQYF,TGTGCCAGCAGCCAAGGGACTAGCGTTGGCACAGATACGCAGTATTTT
TRBJ2-7,-,12,TRBV10-3,-,CAIRGPGYEQYF,TGTGCCATCAGAGGGCCAGGCTACGAGCAGTACTTC
TRBJ1-1,few,17,TRBV5-1,TRBD1,CASSPGRGPGSNTEAFF,TGCGCCAGCAGCCCTGGCAGGGGGCCAGGATCGAACACTGAAGCTTTCTTT
TRBJ1-1,many,15,TRBV5-1,-,CASSGAWGENTEAFF,TGCGCCAGCAGCGGGGCGTGGGGTGAGAACACTGAAGCTTTCTTT
TRBJ2-5,-,13,TRBV5-1,-,CASSPENPGTQYF,TGCGCCAGCAGCCCGGAGAACCCCGGAACCCAGTACTTC
TRBJ2-3,few,13,TRBV6-5,TRBD2,CASTGGAPDTQYF,TGTGCCAGCACCGGGGGGGCCCCGGATACGCAGTATTTT
TRBJ2-5,-,15,TRBV5-1,-,CASSGATGRQETQYF,TGCGCCAGCAGCGGGGCCACAGGACGCCAAGAGACCCAGTACTTC
TRBJ2-7,few,14,TRBV5-1,-,CASSIQGGNYEQYF,TGCGCCAGCAGCATACAGGGGGGGAATTACGAGCAGTACTTC
TRBJ1-1,-,13,TRBV29-1,-,CSVDRGMNTEAFF,TGCAGCGTTGATCGGGGGATGAACACTGAAGCTTTCTTT
TRBJ2-1,-,18,TRBV20-1,TRBD2,CSAAPGRDLEHAYNEQFF,TGCAGTGCAGCCCCAGGGAGGGACTTAGAGCATGCCTACAATGAGCAGTTCTTC
TRBJ2-1,-,14,TRBV6-4,-,CASSDSWATNEQFF,TGTGCCAGCAGTGACTCGTGGGCTACAAATGAGCAGTTCTTC
TRBJ2-1,-,15,TRBV5-1,-,CASRLTGDLYRGQFF,TGCGCCAGCAGACTCACAGGGGACTTATACAGGGGGCAGTTCTTC
TRBJ1-2,few,16,TRBV4-3,-,CASSQDRGEPFYGYTF,TGCGCCAGCAGCCAAGATAGAGGGGAGCCCTTCTATGGCTACACCTTC
TRBJ2-7,few,15,TRBV12-3/TRBV12-4,-,CASSFRFQASYEQYF,TGTGCCAGCAGTTTTCGGTTCCAAGCGAGCTACGAGCAGTACTTC
TRBJ2-1,-,17,TRBV5-1,TRBD2,CASEGGLAGGTYNEQFF,TGCGCCAGCGAAGGTGGACTAGCGGGAGGTACCTACAATGAGCAGTTCTTC
TRBJ1-4,-,13,TRBV18,-,CASSPMGGEKLFF,TGTGCCAGCTCACCCATGGGGGGTGAAAAACTGTTTTTT
TRBJ2-2,few,15,TRBV6-1,-,CASSKTVGDTGELFF,TGTGCCAGCAGTAAGACAGTGGGCGACACCGGGGAGCTGTTTTTT
TRBJ2-5,few,14,TRBV12-3/TRBV12-4,-,CASSLQGGVETQYF,TGTGCCAGCAGTTTGCAGGGGGGTGTGGAGACCCAGTACTTC